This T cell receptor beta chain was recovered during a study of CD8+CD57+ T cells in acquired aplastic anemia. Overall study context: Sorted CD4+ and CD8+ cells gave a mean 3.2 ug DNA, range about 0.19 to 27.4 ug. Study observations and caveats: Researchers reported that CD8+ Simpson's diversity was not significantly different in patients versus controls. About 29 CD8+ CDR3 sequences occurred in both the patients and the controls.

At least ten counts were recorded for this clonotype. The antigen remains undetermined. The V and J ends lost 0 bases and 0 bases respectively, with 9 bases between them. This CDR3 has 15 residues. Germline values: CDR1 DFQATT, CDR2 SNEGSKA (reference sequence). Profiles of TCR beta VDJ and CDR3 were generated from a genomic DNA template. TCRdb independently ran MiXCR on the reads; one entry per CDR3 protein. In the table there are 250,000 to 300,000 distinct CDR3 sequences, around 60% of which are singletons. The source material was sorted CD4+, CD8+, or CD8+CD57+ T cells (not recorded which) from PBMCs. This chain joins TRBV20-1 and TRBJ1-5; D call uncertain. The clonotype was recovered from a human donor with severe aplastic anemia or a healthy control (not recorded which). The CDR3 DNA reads TGCAGTGCTAGAGAGGGGTCAAATAGCAATCAGCCCCAGCATTTT. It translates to CSAREGSNSNQPQHF.